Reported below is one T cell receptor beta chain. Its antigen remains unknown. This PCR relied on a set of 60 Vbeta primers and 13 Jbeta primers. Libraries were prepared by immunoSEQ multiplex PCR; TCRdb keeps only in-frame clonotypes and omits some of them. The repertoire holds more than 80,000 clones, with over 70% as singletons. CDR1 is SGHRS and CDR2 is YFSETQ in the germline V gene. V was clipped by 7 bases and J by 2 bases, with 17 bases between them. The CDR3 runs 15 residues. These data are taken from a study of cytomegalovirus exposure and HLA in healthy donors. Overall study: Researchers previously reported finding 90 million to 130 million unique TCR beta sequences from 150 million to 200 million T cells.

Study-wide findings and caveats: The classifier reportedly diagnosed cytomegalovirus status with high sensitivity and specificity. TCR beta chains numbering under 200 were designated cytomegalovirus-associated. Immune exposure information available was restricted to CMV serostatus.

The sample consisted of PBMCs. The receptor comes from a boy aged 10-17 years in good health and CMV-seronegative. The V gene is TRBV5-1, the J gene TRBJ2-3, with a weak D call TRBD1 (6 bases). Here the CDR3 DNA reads TGCGCCAGCGCCCGCACAGGGTCTGACACAGATACGCAGTATTTT. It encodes CASARTGSDTDTQYF. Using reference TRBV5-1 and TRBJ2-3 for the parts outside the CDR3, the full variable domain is KAGVTQTPRYLIKTRGQQVTLSCSPISGHRSVSWYQQTPGQGLQFLFEYFSETQRNKGNFPGRFSGRQFSNSRSEMNVSTLELGDSALYLCASARTGSDTDTQYFGPGTRLTVL.